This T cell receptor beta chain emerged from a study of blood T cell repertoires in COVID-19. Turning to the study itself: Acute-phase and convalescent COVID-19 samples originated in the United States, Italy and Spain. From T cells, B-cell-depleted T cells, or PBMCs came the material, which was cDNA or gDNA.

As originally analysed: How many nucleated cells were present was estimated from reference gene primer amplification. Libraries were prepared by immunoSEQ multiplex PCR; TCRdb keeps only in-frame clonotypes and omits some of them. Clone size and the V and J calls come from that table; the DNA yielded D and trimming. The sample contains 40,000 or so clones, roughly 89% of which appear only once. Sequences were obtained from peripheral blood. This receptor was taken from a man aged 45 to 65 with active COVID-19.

The CDR3 here is CASSKGASGRGGEQFF. The CDR3 DNA sequence: TGTGCCAGTAGTAAGGGGGCTAGCGGGAGGGGCGGGGAGCAGTTCTTC. The genes are TRBV19 and TRBJ2-1, with TRBD2 matching 12 bases. Germline V gene data show CDR1 as LNHDA and CDR2 as SQIVND (reference sequence). V trimming: 4 bases; J trimming: 10 bases; junction bases outside the gene matches: 11. The CDR3 consists of 16 residues. Full variable domain (remainder filled in from reference TRBV19 and TRBJ2-1): DGGITQSPKYLFRKEGQNVTLSCEQNLNHDAMYWYRQDPGQGLRLIYYSQIVNDFQKGDIAEGYSVSREKKESFPLTVTSAQKNPTAFYLCASSKGASGRGGEQFFGPGTRLTVL.